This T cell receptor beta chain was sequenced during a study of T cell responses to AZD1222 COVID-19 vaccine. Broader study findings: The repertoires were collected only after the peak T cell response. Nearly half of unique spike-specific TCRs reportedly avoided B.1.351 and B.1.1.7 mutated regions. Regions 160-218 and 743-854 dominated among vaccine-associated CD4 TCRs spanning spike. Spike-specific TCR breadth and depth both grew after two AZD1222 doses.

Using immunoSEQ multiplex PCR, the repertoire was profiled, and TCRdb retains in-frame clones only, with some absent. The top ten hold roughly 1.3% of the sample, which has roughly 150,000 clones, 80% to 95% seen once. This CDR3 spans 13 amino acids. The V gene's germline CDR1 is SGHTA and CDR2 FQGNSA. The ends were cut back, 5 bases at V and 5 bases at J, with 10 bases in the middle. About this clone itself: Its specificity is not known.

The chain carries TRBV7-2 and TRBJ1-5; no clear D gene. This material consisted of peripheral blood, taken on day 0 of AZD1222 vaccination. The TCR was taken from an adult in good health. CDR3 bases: TGTGCCAGCAGCACCGTCCGGGATCAGCCCCAGCATTTT. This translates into CASSTVRDQPQHF. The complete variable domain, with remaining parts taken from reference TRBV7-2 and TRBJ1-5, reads GAGVSQSPSNKVTEKGKDVELRCDPISGHTALYWYRQSLGQGLEFLIYFQGNSAPDKSGLPSDRFSAERTGGSVSTLTIQRTQQEDSAVYLCASSTVRDQPQHFGDGTRLSIL.